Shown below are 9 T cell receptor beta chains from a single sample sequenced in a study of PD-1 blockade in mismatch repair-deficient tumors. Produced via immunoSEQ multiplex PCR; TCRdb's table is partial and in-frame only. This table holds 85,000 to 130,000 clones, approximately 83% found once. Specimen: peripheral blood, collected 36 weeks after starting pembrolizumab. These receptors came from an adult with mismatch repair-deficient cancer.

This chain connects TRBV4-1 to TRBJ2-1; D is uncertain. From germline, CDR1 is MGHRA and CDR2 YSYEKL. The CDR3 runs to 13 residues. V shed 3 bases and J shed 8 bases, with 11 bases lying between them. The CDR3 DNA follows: TGCGCCAGCAGCCATCCCAACAGCGATGAGCAGTTCTTC. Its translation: CASSHPNSDEQFF.

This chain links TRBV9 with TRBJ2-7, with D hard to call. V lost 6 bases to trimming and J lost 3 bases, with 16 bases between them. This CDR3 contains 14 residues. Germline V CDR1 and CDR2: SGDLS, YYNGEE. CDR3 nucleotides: TGTGCCAGCACTCCATCTTCCACACTCTACGAGCAGTACTTC. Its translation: CASTPSSTLYEQYF.

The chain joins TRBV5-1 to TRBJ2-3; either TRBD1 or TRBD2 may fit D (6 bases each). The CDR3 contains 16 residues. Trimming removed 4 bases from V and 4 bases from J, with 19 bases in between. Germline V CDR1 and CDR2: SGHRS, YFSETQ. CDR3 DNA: TGCGCCAGCAGCACACTACAGGGAGGTAGTGCAGATACGCAGTATTTT. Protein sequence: CASSTLQGGSADTQYF.

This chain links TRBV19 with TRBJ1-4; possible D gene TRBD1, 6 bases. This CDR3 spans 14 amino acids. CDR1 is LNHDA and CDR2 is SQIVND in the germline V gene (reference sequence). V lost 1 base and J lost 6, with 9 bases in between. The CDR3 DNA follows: TGTGCCAGTAGTATAGGAAACAGGGATGAAAAACTGTTTTTT. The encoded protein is CASSIGNRDEKLFF.

Here the CDR3 DNA reads TGTGCCAGCTCCCCCAGGGGGCAGATCAATCAGCCCCAGCATTTT. This codes for CASSPRGQINQPQHF. The V gene is TRBV18, the J gene TRBJ1-5, with 8 nucleotides matching TRBD1. The germline V gene has CDR1 KGHSH and CDR2 LQKENI. The V gene end was trimmed by 6 bases and the J gene end by 3 bases; junction bases not matched to a gene: 7. This CDR3 region has 15 residues.

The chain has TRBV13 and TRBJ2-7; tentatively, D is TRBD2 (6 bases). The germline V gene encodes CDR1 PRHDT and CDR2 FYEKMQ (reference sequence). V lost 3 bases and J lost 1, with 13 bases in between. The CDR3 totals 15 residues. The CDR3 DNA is TGTGCCAGCAGCTTTCGCGGGACGAGTTCCTACGAGCAGTACTTC. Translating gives CASSFRGTSSYEQYF.

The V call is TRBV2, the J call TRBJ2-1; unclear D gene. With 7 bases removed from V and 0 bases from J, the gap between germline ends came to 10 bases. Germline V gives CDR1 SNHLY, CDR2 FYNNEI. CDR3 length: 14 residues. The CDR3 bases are TGTGCCAGCACAAGAATCGACTCCTACAATGAGCAGTTCTTC. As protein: CASTRIDSYNEQFF. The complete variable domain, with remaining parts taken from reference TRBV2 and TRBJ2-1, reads EPEVTQTPSHQVTQMGQEVILRCVPISNHLYFYWYRQILGQKVEFLVSFYNNEISEKSEIFDDQFSVERPDGSNFTLKIRSTKLEDSAMYFCASTRIDSYNEQFFGPGTRLTVL.

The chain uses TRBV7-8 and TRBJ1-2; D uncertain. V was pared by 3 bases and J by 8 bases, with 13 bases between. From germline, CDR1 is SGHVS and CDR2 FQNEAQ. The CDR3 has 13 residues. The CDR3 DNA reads TGTGCCAGCAGCTTTACGGGCTTCGAGGGCTACACCTTC. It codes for CASSFTGFEGYTF. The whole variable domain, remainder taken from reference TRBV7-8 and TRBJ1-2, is GAGVSQSPRYKVAKRGQDVALRCDPISGHVSLFWYQQALGQGPEFLTYFQNEAQLDKSGLPSDRFFAERPEGSVSTLKIQRTQQEDSAVYLCASSFTGFEGYTFGSGTRLTVV.

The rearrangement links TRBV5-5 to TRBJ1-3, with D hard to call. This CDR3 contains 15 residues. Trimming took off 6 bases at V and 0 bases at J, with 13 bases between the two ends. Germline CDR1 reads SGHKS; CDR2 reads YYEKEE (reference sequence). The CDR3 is CASTLRVSSGNTIYF. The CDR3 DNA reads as TGTGCCAGCACTTTACGGGTTAGCTCTGGAAACACCATATATTTT.